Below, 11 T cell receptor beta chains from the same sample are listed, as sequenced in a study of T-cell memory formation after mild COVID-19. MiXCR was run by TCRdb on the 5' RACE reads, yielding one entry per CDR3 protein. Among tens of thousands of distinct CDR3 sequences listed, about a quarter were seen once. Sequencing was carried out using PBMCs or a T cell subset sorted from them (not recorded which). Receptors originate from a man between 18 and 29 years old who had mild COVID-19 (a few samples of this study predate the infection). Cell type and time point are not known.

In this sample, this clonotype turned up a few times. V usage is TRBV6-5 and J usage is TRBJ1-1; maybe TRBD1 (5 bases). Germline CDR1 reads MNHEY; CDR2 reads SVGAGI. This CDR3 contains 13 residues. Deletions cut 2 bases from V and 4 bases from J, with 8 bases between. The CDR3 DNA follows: TGTGCCAGCAGTTACACCGGGGGCACTGAAGCTTTCTTT. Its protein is CASSYTGGTEAFF.

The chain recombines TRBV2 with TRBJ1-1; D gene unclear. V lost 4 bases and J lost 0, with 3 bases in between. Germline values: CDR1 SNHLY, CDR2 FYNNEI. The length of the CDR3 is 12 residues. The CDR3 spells CASSGLNTEAFF. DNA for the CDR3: TGTGCCAGCAGTGGCTTGAACACTGAAGCTTTCTTT.

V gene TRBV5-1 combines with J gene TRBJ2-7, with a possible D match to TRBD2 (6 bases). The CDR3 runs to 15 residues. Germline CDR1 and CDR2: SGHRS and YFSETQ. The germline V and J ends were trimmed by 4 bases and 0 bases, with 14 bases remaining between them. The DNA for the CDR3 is TGCGCCAGCAGCCGCGGGACCGCTATCTCCTACGAGCAGTACTTC. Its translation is CASSRGTAISYEQYF.

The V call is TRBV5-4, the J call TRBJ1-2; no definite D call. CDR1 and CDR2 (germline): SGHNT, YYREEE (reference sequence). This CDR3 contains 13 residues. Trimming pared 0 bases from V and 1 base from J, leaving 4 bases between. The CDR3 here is CASSLENNYGYTF. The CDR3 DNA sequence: TGTGCCAGCAGCTTGGAAAATAACTATGGCTACACCTTC.

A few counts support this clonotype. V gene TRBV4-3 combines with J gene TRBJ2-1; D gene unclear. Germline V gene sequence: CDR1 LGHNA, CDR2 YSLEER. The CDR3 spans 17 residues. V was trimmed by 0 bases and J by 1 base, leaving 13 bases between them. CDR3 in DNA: TGCGCCAGCAGCCAAGAGTTACGGACGGCGTCCTACAATGAGCAGTTCTTC. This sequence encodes CASSQELRTASYNEQFF.

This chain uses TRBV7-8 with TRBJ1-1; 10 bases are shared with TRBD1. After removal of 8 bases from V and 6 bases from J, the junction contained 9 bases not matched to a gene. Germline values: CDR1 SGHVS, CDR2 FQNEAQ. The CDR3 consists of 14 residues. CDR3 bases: TGTGCCAGCGGGGACAGGGGCAGTAACGCTGAAGCTTTCTTT. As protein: CASGDRGSNAEAFF.

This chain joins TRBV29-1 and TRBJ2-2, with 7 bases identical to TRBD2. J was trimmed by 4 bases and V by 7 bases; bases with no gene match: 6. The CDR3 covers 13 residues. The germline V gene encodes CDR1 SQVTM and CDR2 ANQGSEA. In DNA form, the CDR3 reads TGCAGCGCAAGAGGCGGGGGCACCGGGGAGCTGTTTTTT. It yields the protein CSARGGGTGELFF.

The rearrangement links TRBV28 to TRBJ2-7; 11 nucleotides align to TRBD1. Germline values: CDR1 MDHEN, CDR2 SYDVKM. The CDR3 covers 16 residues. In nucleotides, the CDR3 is TGTGCTAGCAGTCCAGGACAGGGGGCTTGGGTCTACGAGCAGTACGTC. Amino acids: CASSPGQGAWVYEQYV.

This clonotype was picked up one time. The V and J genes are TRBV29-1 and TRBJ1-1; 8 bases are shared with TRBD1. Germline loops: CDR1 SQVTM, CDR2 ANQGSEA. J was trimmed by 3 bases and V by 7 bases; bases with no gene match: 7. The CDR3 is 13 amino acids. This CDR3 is CSAHRGADTEAFF. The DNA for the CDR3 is TGCAGCGCACACAGGGGGGCGGACACTGAAGCTTTCTTT. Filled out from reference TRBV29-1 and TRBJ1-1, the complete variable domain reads SAVISQKPSRDICQRGTSLTIQCQVDSQVTMMFWYRQQPGQSLTLIATANQGSEATYESGFVIDKFPISRPNLTFSTLTVSNMSPEDSSIYLCSAHRGADTEAFFGQGTRLTVV.

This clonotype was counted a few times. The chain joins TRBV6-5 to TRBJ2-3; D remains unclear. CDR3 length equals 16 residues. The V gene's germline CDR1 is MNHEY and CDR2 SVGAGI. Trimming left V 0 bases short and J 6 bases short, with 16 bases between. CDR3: CASSYSTPSAGDTQYF. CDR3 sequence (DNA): TGTGCCAGCAGTTACTCGACTCCCTCGGCCGGGGATACGCAGTATTTT.

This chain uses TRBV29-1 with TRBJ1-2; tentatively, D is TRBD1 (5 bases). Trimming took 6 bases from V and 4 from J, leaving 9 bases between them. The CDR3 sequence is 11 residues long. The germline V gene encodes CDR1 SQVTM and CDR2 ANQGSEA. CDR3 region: CSVTGGYGYTF. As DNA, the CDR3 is TGCAGCGTAACCGGGGGCTATGGCTACACCTTC.